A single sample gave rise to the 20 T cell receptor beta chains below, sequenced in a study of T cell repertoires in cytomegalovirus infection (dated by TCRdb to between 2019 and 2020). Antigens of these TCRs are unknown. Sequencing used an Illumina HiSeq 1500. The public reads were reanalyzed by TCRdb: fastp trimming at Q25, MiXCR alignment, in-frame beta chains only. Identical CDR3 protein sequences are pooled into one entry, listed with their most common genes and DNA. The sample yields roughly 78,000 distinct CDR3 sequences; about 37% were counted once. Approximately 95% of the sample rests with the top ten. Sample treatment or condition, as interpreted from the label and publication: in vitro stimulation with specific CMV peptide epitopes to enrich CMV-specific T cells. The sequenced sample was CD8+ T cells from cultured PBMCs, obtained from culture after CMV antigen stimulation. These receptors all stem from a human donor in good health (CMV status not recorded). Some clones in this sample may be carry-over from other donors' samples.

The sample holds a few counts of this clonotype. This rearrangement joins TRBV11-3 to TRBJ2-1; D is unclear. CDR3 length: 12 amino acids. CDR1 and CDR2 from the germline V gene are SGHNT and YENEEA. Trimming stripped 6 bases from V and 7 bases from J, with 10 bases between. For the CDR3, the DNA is TGTGCCAGCAGGGGAAGTCGGAATGAGCAGTTCTTC. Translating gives CASRGSRNEQFF. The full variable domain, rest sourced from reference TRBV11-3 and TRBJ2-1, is EAGVVQSPRYKIIEKKQPVAFWCNPISGHNTLYWYLQNLGQGPELLIRYENEEAVDDSQLPKDRFSAERLKGVDSTLKIQPAELGDSAVYLCASRGSRNEQFFGPGTRLTVL.

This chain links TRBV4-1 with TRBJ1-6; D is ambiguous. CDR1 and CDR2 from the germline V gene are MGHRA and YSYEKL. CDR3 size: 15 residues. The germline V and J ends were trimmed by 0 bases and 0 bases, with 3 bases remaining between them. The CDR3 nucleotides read TGCGCCAGCAGCCAAGAAAGCTCCTATAATTCACCCCTCCACTTT. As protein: CASSQESSYNSPLHF.

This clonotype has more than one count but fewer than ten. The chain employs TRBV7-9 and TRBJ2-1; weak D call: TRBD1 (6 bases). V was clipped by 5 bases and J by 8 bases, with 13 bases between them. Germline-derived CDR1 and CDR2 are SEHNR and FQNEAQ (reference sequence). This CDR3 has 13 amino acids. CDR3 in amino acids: CASSETGSHEQFF. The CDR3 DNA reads TGTGCCAGCAGCGAGACAGGCAGCCATGAGCAGTTCTTC.

The CDR3 DNA reads TGCGCCAGCAGGGGATTCGACAGTGCACCTCAAGAGACCCAGTACTTC. Its protein is CASRGFDSAPQETQYF. The chain uses TRBV4-1 and TRBJ2-5; a weak D match, TRBD1 (5 bases). Germline-derived CDR1 and CDR2 are MGHRA and YSYEKL. CDR3 size: 16 residues. V gave up 6 bases and J gave up 2 bases, with 19 bases separating them.

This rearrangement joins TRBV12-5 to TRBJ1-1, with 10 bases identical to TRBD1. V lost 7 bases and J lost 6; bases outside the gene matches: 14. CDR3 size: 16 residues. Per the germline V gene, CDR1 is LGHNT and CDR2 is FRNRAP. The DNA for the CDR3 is TGTGCTAGTGAAACCGGGACAGGGGCGTCTAATGCTGAAGCTTTCTTT. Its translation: CASETGTGASNAEAFF.

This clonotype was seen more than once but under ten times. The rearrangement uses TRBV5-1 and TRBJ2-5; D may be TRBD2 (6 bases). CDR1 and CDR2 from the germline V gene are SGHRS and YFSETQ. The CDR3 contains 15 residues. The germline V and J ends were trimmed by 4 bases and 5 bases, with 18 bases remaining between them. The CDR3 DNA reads TGCGCCAGCAGCGGTAAAAAACCGGGGGTCGAGACCCAGTACTTC. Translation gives CASSGKKPGVETQYF.

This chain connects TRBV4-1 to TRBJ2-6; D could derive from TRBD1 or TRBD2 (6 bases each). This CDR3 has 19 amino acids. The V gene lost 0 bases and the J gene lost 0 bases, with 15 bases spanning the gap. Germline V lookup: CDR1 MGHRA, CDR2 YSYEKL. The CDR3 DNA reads TGCGCCAGCAGCCAAGAGGGGGGCTTATTGTCCTCTGGGGCCAACGTCCTGACTTTC. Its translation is CASSQEGGLLSSGANVLTF.

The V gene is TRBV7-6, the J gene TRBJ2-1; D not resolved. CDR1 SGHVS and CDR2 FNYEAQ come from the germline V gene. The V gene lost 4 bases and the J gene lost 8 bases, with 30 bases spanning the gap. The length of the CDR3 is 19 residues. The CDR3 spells CASSSYTFLTNRIFHEQFF. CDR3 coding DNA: TGTGCCAGCAGCTCCTACACTTTCCTTACGAACCGGATCTTCCATGAGCAGTTCTTC.

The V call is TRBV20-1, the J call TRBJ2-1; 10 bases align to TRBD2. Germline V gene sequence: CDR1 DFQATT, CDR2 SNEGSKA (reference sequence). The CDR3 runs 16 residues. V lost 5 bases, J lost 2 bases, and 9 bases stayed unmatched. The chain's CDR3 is CSALGVAGGTYNEQFF. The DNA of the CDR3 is TGCAGTGCTCTGGGGGTAGCGGGGGGAACCTACAATGAGCAGTTCTTC.

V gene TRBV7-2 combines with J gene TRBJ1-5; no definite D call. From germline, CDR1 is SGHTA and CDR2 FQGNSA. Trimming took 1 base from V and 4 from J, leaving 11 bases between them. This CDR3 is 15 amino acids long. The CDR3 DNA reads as TGTGCCAGCAGCTTAGATTTGGCAGTGAATCAGCCCCAGCATTTT. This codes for CASSLDLAVNQPQHF. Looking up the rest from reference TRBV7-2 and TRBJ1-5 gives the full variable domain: GAGVSQSPSNKVTEKGKDVELRCDPISGHTALYWYRQSLGQGLEFLIYFQGNSAPDKSGLPSDRFSAERTGGSVSTLTIQRTQQEDSAVYLCASSLDLAVNQPQHFGDGTRLSIL.

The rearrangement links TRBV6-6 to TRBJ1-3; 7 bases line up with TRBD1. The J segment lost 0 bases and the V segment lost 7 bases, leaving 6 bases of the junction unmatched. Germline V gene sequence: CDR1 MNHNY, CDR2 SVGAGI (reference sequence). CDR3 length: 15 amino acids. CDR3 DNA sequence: TGTGCCAGCAACACAGGGGTTAACTCTGGAAACACCATATATTTT. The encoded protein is CASNTGVNSGNTIYF.

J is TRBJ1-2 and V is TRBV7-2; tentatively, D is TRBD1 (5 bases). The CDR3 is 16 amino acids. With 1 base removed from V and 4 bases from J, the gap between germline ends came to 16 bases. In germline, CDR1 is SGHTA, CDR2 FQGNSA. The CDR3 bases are TGTGCCAGCAGCTTAGTGGCTGGGACGGAGATCTATGGCTACACCTTC. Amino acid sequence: CASSLVAGTEIYGYTF.

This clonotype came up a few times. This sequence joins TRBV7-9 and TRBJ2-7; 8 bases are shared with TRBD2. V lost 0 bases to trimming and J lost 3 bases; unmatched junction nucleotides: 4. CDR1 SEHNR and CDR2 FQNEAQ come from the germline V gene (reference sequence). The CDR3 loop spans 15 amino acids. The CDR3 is CASSLARGGDYEQYF. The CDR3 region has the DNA TGTGCCAGCAGCTTAGCCCGGGGGGGCGACTACGAGCAGTACTTC. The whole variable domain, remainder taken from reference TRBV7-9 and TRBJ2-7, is DTGVSQNPRHKITKRGQNVTFRCDPISEHNRLYWYRQTLGQGPEFLTYFQNEAQLEKSRLLSDRFSAERPKGSFSTLEIQRTEQGDSAMYLCASSLARGGDYEQYFGPGTRLTVT.

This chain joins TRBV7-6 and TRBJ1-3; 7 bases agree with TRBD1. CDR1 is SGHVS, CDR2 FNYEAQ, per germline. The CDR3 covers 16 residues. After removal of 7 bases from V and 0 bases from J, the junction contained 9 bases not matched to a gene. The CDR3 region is CASTPVGTDSGNTIYF. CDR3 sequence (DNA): TGTGCCAGCACCCCTGTCGGGACAGACTCTGGAAACACCATATATTTT.

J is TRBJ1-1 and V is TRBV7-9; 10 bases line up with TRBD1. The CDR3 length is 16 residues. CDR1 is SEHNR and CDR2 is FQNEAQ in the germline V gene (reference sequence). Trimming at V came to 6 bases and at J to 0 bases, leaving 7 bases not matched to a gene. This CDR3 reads CASRAGQGTLNTEAFF. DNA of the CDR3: TGTGCCAGCAGGGCGGGACAGGGGACTTTGAACACTGAAGCTTTCTTT. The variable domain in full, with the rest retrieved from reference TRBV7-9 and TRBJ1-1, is DTGVSQNPRHKITKRGQNVTFRCDPISEHNRLYWYRQTLGQGPEFLTYFQNEAQLEKSRLLSDRFSAERPKGSFSTLEIQRTEQGDSAMYLCASRAGQGTLNTEAFFGQGTRLTVV.

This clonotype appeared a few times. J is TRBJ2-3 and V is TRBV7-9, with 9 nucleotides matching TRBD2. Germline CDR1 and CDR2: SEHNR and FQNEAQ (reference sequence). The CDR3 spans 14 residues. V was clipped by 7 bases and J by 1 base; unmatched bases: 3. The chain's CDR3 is CASTRGGGTDTQYF. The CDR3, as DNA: TGTGCCAGCACGCGGGGGGGCGGCACAGATACGCAGTATTTT.

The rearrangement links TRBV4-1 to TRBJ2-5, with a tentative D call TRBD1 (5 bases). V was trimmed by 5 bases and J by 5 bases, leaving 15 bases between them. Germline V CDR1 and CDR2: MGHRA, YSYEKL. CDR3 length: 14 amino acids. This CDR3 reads CASSTAGARETQYF. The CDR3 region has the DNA TGCGCCAGCAGCACCGCTGGGGCACGGGAGACCCAGTACTTC.

CDR3 in amino acids: CASSPRPGNTIYF. The CDR3 nucleotides are TGTGCCAGCAGTCCGCGGCCTGGAAACACCATATATTTT. The genes are TRBV27 and TRBJ1-3; D not certain. CDR1 and CDR2 from the germline V gene are MNHEY and SMNVEV (reference sequence). The CDR3 extends over 13 amino acids. Trimming removed 5 bases from V and 2 bases from J, with 7 bases in between.

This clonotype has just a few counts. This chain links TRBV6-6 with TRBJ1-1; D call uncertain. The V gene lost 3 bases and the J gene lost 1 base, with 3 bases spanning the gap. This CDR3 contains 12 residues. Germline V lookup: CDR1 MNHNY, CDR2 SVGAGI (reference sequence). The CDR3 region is CASSYTNTEAFF. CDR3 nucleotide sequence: TGTGCCAGCAGTTATACGAACACTGAAGCTTTCTTT.

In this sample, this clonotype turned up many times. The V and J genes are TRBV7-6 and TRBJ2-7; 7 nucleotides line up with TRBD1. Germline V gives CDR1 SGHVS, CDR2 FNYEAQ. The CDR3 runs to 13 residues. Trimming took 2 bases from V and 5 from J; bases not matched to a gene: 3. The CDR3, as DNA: TGTGCCAGCAGCTTAACAGGGGTGAACGAGCAGTACTTC. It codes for CASSLTGVNEQYF.